This T cell receptor beta chain was sequenced in a study of T cells after yellow fever vaccination. Whole-study context: Some fractions had low cell numbers, and these were prepared with SMART-Seq v4 Ultra Low Input.

The TCR cDNA carried a universal primer site and UMIs from 5'RACE template switching. In TCRdb, the 5' RACE reads were re-called with MiXCR into one record per CDR3 protein. The data show roughly 120,000 distinct CDR3 sequences, with approximately 7% seen just once and 2% to 3% held by the top ten. This clonotype was recorded many times. Trimming shortened V by 2 bases and J by 7 bases, and 15 bases separated the two germline ends. The CDR3 totals 15 residues. The material sequenced was CD4+ T cells sorted from PBMCs, taken 10 days after the first yellow fever vaccination. This TCR derives from a man aged 18 to 30 who received the YFV17D yellow fever vaccine. This chain uses TRBV12-3 or TRBV12-4 with TRBJ1-5; D uncertain. CDR3 coding DNA: TGTGCCAGCAGTTTAATGGCGGGTCCGAGGCAGCCCCAGCATTTT. Translated, it gives CASSLMAGPRQPQHF.